The 28 T cell receptor beta chains reported below all come from one sample, sequenced in a study of shared clonotypes between healthy human individuals. Assay: immunoSEQ multiplex PCR; the TCRdb copy retains only in-frame clones and omits some. The sample contains about 680,000 clones, 73% of which appear only once. Material for sequencing was memory CD4+ T cells sorted from blood. Regarding subset: CD45RA-negative fraction. The source is a woman in her twenties or thirties in good health.

This chain's CDR3 is CASSFQGQGVTGELFF. The DNA for the CDR3 is TGTGCCAGCAGTTTCCAAGGACAGGGGGTGACCGGGGAGCTGTTTTTT. The rearrangement joins TRBV27 to TRBJ2-2; 10 bases agree with TRBD1. The CDR3 covers 16 residues. V was pared by 3 bases and J by 5 bases, with 6 bases of the junction left unmatched. Germline CDR1 is MNHEY and CDR2 is SMNVEV (reference sequence).

This clone was seen a handful of times. The chain joins TRBV11-3 to TRBJ2-3; 8 positions agree with TRBD2. The CDR3 covers 17 residues. CDR1 and CDR2 (germline): SGHNT, YENEEA. Unmatched junction bases numbered 11, after V lost 2 bases and J lost 4 bases. DNA for the CDR3: TGTGCCAGCAGCTTAAGTGCGGTAGCGGGGCTTGCAGATACGCAGTATTTT. Translating it yields CASSLSAVAGLADTQYF.

This chain uses TRBV11-2 with TRBJ1-1; D is uncertain. Germline CDR1 reads SGHAT; CDR2 reads FQNNGV. V was pared by 5 bases and J by 7 bases, with 14 bases between. The CDR3 has 13 residues. This chain's CDR3 is CASSPNTKHEAFF. The DNA for the CDR3 is TGTGCCAGCAGCCCAAATACGAAGCATGAAGCTTTCTTT.

This sequence joins TRBV4-1 and TRBJ2-2; D is ambiguous. Germline V gene data show CDR1 as MGHRA and CDR2 as YSYEKL. V was clipped by 1 base and J by 5 bases, with 14 bases between them. The CDR3 covers 16 residues. As DNA, the CDR3 is TGCGCCAGCAGCCAAGGACACGCTGAAAGGACCGGGGAGCTGTTTTTT. It codes for CASSQGHAERTGELFF.

This clone was detected once. The chain recombines TRBV10-3 with TRBJ2-5; D uncertain. The CDR3 contains 14 residues. CDR1 ENHRY and CDR2 SYGVKD come from the germline V gene. V lost 0 bases and J lost 3, with 8 bases in between. The CDR3 is CAISESYPEETQYF. In DNA form, the CDR3 reads TGTGCCATCAGTGAGTCGTATCCTGAAGAGACCCAGTACTTC.

This clone came up a few times. The chain links TRBV5-1 to TRBJ2-5; 11 bases are shared with TRBD2. CDR1 and CDR2 from the germline V gene are SGHRS and YFSETQ. CDR3 size: 19 residues. Trimming took 2 bases from V and 2 from J; bases not matched to a gene: 14. CDR3 in amino acids: CASSFPEGSGRARQETQYF. The CDR3 region has the DNA TGCGCCAGCAGCTTCCCTGAGGGTAGCGGGAGGGCGAGGCAAGAGACCCAGTACTTC.

Here the CDR3 reads CASVVTGVYEQYF. For the CDR3, the DNA is TGTGCCAGCGTCGTGACAGGGGTGTACGAGCAGTACTTC. J is TRBJ2-7 and V is TRBV6-1; 8 positions agree with TRBD1. CDR3 length: 13 residues. With 8 bases clipped from V and 4 bases from J, the junction kept 7 bases outside the gene matches. Germline CDR1 is MNHNS and CDR2 is SASEGT.

The V call is TRBV6-5, the J call TRBJ2-7, with a possible D match to TRBD1 (5 bases). The germline gives CDR1 MNHEY, CDR2 SVGAGI. V lost 0 bases to trimming and J lost 1 base, with 10 bases between them. The CDR3 totals 15 residues. This chain's CDR3 is CASSYSAGPSYEQYF. In DNA form, the CDR3 reads TGTGCCAGCAGTTACTCTGCAGGGCCTTCCTACGAGCAGTACTTC.

This chain uses TRBV7-9 with TRBJ2-2; 10 nucleotides align to TRBD1. V was pared by 5 bases and J by 5 bases, with 5 bases of the junction left unmatched. The CDR3 is 15 amino acids. CDR1 and CDR2 (germline): SEHNR, FQNEAQ (reference sequence). The DNA of the CDR3 is TGTGCCAGCAGCCCAGGACAGGGGGAAACCGGGGAGCTGTTTTTT. This gives the protein CASSPGQGETGELFF.

The V and J genes are TRBV5-6 and TRBJ1-2; maybe TRBD1 (5 bases). This CDR3 has 13 amino acids. Per the germline V gene, CDR1 is SGHDT and CDR2 is YYEEEE. The V gene lost 4 bases and the J gene lost 6 bases, with 13 bases spanning the gap. The CDR3 here is CASSLLGQDGYTF. The CDR3 region has the DNA TGTGCCAGCAGCCTCCTCGGACAAGATGGCTACACCTTC.

This chain connects TRBV9 to TRBJ2-1, with D possibly TRBD2 on 6 matching bases. V lost 4 bases and J lost 9, with 20 bases in between. Germline CDR1 and CDR2: SGDLS and YYNGEE. The CDR3 is 15 amino acids. This chain's CDR3 is CASSPQAGRFGEQFF. CDR3 nucleotide sequence: TGTGCCAGCAGCCCTCAAGCGGGTAGATTTGGTGAGCAGTTCTTC.

Here the CDR3 reads CASTTGTAGNTIYF. For the CDR3, the DNA is TGTGCCAGCACCACCGGGACGGCTGGAAACACCATATATTTT. The V and J genes are TRBV6-1 and TRBJ1-3, with D possibly TRBD1 on 5 matching bases. Germline V gene sequence: CDR1 MNHNS, CDR2 SASEGT. The CDR3 sequence is 14 residues long. V lost 7 bases and J 2 bases, leaving 12 bases between the germline ends.

The chain combines TRBV5-1 with TRBJ2-1, with TRBD2 matching 12 bases. With V trimmed by 3 bases and J by 4 bases, 5 bases remained unmatched. Germline V gene sequence: CDR1 SGHRS, CDR2 YFSETQ. The CDR3 is 16 residues long. CDR3 region: CASSSQTSGSYNEQFF. Written as DNA, the CDR3 is TGCGCCAGCAGCTCGCAGACTAGCGGGAGTTACAATGAGCAGTTCTTC. The complete variable domain, with remaining parts taken from reference TRBV5-1 and TRBJ2-1, reads KAGVTQTPRYLIKTRGQQVTLSCSPISGHRSVSWYQQTPGQGLQFLFEYFSETQRNKGNFPGRFSGRQFSNSRSEMNVSTLELGDSALYLCASSSQTSGSYNEQFFGPGTRLTVL.

The chain couples TRBV2 to TRBJ1-4; D gene ambiguous. V lost 6 bases and J lost 7, with 21 bases in between. The CDR3 length is 16 residues. Germline V gene sequence: CDR1 SNHLY, CDR2 FYNNEI. CDR3 DNA: TGTGCCAGCAGCGAGACAACGTCCTCAGCCGGTGAAAAACTGTTTTTT. It translates to CASSETTSSAGEKLFF.

This sequence joins TRBV19 and TRBJ1-3, with D unclear. V was cut by 5 bases and J by 1 base, with 15 bases left in between. The CDR3 consists of 16 residues. Germline loops: CDR1 LNHDA, CDR2 SQIVND (reference sequence). This CDR3 is CASSSTTPSSGNTIYF. Here the CDR3 DNA reads TGTGCCAGTAGTTCTACGACACCATCTTCTGGAAACACCATATATTTT.

Comment on this clone: The identical CDR3 is also encoded by other nucleotide sequences in the sample. The gene calls are TRBV11-2 and TRBJ2-1, with D hard to call. The CDR3 length is 13 residues. Deletions cut 5 bases from V and 2 bases from J, with 7 bases between. Germline loops: CDR1 SGHAT, CDR2 FQNNGV. The CDR3, as DNA: TGTGCCAGCAGCCCTGGGGCCTACAATGAGCAGTTCTTC. This translates into CASSPGAYNEQFF.

The rearrangement joins TRBV27 to TRBJ1-2; no firm D call. The length of the CDR3 is 14 residues. Trimming stripped 6 bases from V and 5 bases from J, with 16 bases between. Germline CDR1 and CDR2: MNHEY and SMNVEV (reference sequence). CDR3 in DNA: TGTGCCAGCAGGCCAAGGACGGATCGATATGGCTACACCTTC. Protein product: CASRPRTDRYGYTF.

The CDR3 DNA sequence: TGTGCCTGGAGTGTGAAGGGATTGGAGACCCAGTACTTC. Translated, it gives CAWSVKGLETQYF. This chain uses TRBV30 with TRBJ2-5, with D unresolved. Germline CDR1 reads GTSNPN; CDR2 reads SVGIG (reference sequence). V lost 0 bases to trimming and J lost 5 bases, with 10 bases between them. This CDR3 has 13 amino acids. The whole variable domain, remainder taken from reference TRBV30 and TRBJ2-5, is SQTIHQWPATLVQPVGSPLSLECTVEGTSNPNLYWYRQAAGRGLQLLFYSVGIGQISSEVPQNLSASRPQDRQFILSSKKLLLSDSGFYLCAWSVKGLETQYFGPGTRLLVL.

This chain joins TRBV11-2 and TRBJ2-7; possible D gene TRBD1, 5 bases. This CDR3 has 15 residues. CDR1 is SGHAT and CDR2 is FQNNGV in the germline V gene. V dropped 5 bases and J dropped 2 bases, with 16 bases sitting between them. The CDR3 coding sequence is TGTGCCAGCAGCCCTCCCCCCGACAGAACCTACGAGCAGTACTTC. It codes for CASSPPPDRTYEQYF. Full variable domain (remainder filled in from reference TRBV11-2 and TRBJ2-7): EAGVAQSPRYKIIEKRQSVAFWCNPISGHATLYWYQQILGQGPKLLIQFQNNGVVDDSQLPKDRFSAERLKGVDSTLKIQPAKLEDSAVYLCASSPPPDRTYEQYFGPGTRLTVT.

V gene TRBV6-6 combines with J gene TRBJ2-5; D is unresolved. Germline CDR1 reads MNHNY; CDR2 reads SVGAGI (reference sequence). Deletions cut 0 bases from V and 1 base from J, with 6 bases between. CDR3 length: 14 amino acids. The CDR3: CASSYSTGQETQYF. The CDR3 DNA reads TGTGCCAGCAGTTACTCGACCGGCCAAGAGACCCAGTACTTC.

As concerns this clone: At the DNA level, this CDR3 is encoded by other sequences in the same sample as well. The J gene is TRBJ2-6, the V gene TRBV19; D is uncertain. The germline CDR1 and CDR2 sequences are LNHDA and SQIVND (reference sequence). CDR3 length equals 14 residues. The V end lost 6 bases, the J end lost 1 base, and 7 bases lay between the germline ends. The DNA of the CDR3 is TGTGCCAGTAGCTCCGGTTCTGGGGCCAACGTCCTGACTTTC. It translates to CASSSGSGANVLTF.

Points on this clone: Within the sample, other DNA sequences also encode this same CDR3. This sequence joins TRBV19 and TRBJ2-1; 11 bases agree with TRBD2. CDR3 length: 15 amino acids. V lost 8 bases to trimming and J lost 4 bases; unmatched junction nucleotides: 7. Per germline, CDR1 LNHDA and CDR2 SQIVND (reference sequence). The CDR3: CASSTGTSGYNEQFF. Here the CDR3 DNA reads TGTGCCAGTTCGACCGGGACTAGCGGATACAATGAGCAGTTCTTC.

J is TRBJ1-5 and V is TRBV5-6; unclear D gene. Germline-derived CDR1 and CDR2 are SGHDT and YYEEEE. This CDR3 has 15 residues. The ends were cut back, 2 bases at V and 3 bases at J, with 12 bases in the middle. This CDR3 is CASSFGSGYNQPQHF. In nucleotides, the CDR3 is TGTGCCAGCAGCTTTGGGTCGGGGTACAATCAGCCCCAGCATTTT.

This rearrangement joins TRBV7-9 to TRBJ1-2; TRBD1 agrees at 8 bases. The CDR3 contains 17 residues. V trimming: 2 bases; J trimming: 0 bases; junction bases outside the gene matches: 8. Germline lookup yields CDR1 SEHNR and CDR2 FQNEAQ (reference sequence). This CDR3 is CASSLQGASSSNYGYTF. DNA of the CDR3: TGTGCCAGCAGCTTACAGGGGGCCTCCAGTTCTAACTATGGCTACACCTTC.

The rearrangement uses TRBV19 and TRBJ1-1; 9 positions match TRBD1. V lost 10 bases, J lost 4 bases, and 13 bases stayed unmatched. The CDR3 extends over 15 amino acids. Germline assignment: CDR1 LNHDA and CDR2 SQIVND (reference sequence). CDR3 protein: CATSGDRAGGTEAFF. In nucleotides, the CDR3 is TGTGCCACCTCTGGGGACAGGGCCGGGGGCACTGAAGCTTTCTTT.

DNA for the CDR3: TGTGCCAGCCGATCAGGCGGCTCTGGAAACACCATATATTTT. Its translation is CASRSGGSGNTIYF. This chain links TRBV6-5 with TRBJ1-3, with unresolved D. V shed 8 bases and J shed 0 bases, with 11 bases lying between them. This CDR3 spans 14 amino acids. CDR1 and CDR2 from the germline V gene are MNHEY and SVGAGI.

This clone was counted at least ten times. The chain has TRBV10-3 and TRBJ2-2; 9 bases match TRBD2. This CDR3 has 17 residues. The germline V gene has CDR1 ENHRY and CDR2 SYGVKD. With V trimmed by 0 bases and J by 4 bases, 6 bases remained unmatched. DNA of the CDR3: TGTGCCATCAGTGAGTCGGCTAGCGGGGCGGGCACCGGGGAGCTGTTTTTT. Protein: CAISESASGAGTGELFF.

CDR3 amino acids: CASRPGTSGSREQYF. In DNA form, the CDR3 reads TGTGCCAGTAGGCCCGGGACTAGCGGGAGTCGAGAGCAGTACTTC. This chain joins TRBV19 and TRBJ2-7; TRBD2 matches 14 bases. CDR3 size: 15 residues. Trimming removed 6 bases from V and 7 bases from J; junction bases left unmatched: 8. Germline loops: CDR1 LNHDA, CDR2 SQIVND (reference sequence).